This T cell receptor beta chain originates from a study of blood T cell repertoires in COVID-19. Assay: immunoSEQ multiplex PCR; the TCRdb copy retains only in-frame clones and omits some. The table has about 160,000 clones, 65% to 90% seen once. V gave up 3 bases and J gave up 3 bases; unmatched junction bases: 8. Looked up from germline, CDR1 is SQVTM and CDR2 is ANQGSEA. The CDR3 has 15 residues. The chain links TRBV29-1 to TRBJ2-3; 8 bases agree with TRBD1. The sequence derives from a man between 65 and 80 years old with acute or convalescent COVID-19. Sequencing was carried out using peripheral blood. Here the CDR3 DNA reads TGCAGCGTTGAGCCCGACAGGGGTGGGACAGATACGCAGTATTTT. Its translation: CSVEPDRGGTDTQYF.